Below are 30 T cell receptor beta chains sequenced from a single sample in a study of T-cell reconstitution after alpha-beta-depleted transplantation in children. TCRbeta library construction was performed incorporating unique molecular identifiers. MiXCR, applied by TCRdb to the PCR reads, yields one record per CDR3 protein. Of about 580,000 distinct CDR3 sequences in the sample, about 21% are singletons; the top ten hold 13% to 15%. Specimen: PBMCs, mostly from graft donor cells, collected 360 days after TCRalphabeta/CD19-depleted stem cell transplant. All receptors derive from a boy under three years old who had a stem cell transplant for acute myeloid leukemia, so the T cells may come from the graft donor.

In its sample, this clonotype was seen many times. This chain links TRBV12-3 or TRBV12-4 with TRBJ2-7; no clear D gene. The CDR3 is made up of 15 amino acids. V lost 1 base to trimming and J lost 0 bases, with 10 bases between them. The CDR3 is CASSLGTPPSYEQYF. The CDR3 DNA follows: TGTGCCAGCAGTTTAGGAACTCCCCCCTCCTACGAGCAGTACTTC.

In this sample, this clonotype turned up a few times. J is TRBJ2-2 and V is TRBV7-2; 9 bases align to TRBD1. The CDR3 totals 17 residues. J gave up 3 bases and V 0 bases, and 5 bases lay outside the gene matches. Germline-derived CDR1 and CDR2 are SGHTA and FQGNSA. The CDR3 sequence is CASSLARQGGYTGELFF. CDR3 nucleotides: TGTGCCAGCAGCTTAGCGCGACAGGGGGGATACACCGGGGAGCTGTTTTTT.

This rearrangement joins TRBV25-1 to TRBJ2-3, with TRBD2 matching over 13 bases. Losses at the gene ends were 7 bases for V and 2 bases for J; bases not matched to a gene: 9. The CDR3 is 17 residues long. CDR1 and CDR2 from the germline V gene are MGHDK and SYGVNS. CDR3 in amino acids: CASTTSGGHINTDTQYF. In nucleotides, the CDR3 is TGTGCCAGCACGACTAGCGGGGGGCACATTAACACAGATACGCAGTATTTT.

CDR3: CASSLTGHESGNTIYF. CDR3 in DNA: TGCGCCAGCAGCTTGACAGGGCACGAGTCTGGAAACACCATATATTTT. The chain employs TRBV5-1 and TRBJ1-3, with TRBD1 as a possible D gene (6 bases). The CDR3 consists of 16 residues. CDR1 and CDR2 from the germline V gene are SGHRS and YFSETQ. V was pared by 1 base and J by 1 base, with 12 bases between.

In its sample, this clonotype was seen many times. The chain combines TRBV28 with TRBJ2-7, with 10 bases that match TRBD1. There are 16 residues in the CDR3. Germline values: CDR1 MDHEN, CDR2 SYDVKM. V was pared by 2 bases and J by 5 bases, with 9 bases of the junction left unmatched. In DNA form, the CDR3 reads TGTGCCAGCAGTTTAAAGGGACAGGGGAAGAGGGACGAGCAGTACGTC. This codes for CASSLKGQGKRDEQYV.

This clonotype has ten or more counts. The chain has TRBV10-3 and TRBJ2-3; TRBD2 matches at 7 bases. The junction had 15 bases not matched to a gene; V was cut back by 7 bases and J by 2 bases. Germline CDR1 and CDR2: ENHRY and SYGVKD. The CDR3 has 17 residues. For the CDR3, the DNA is TGTGCCATCATGTCCGGGGGGACCTTGTCGGACACAGATACGCAGTATTTT. This encodes CAIMSGGTLSDTDTQYF.

This clonotype was counted many times. The chain recombines TRBV29-1 with TRBJ2-7; D tentatively fits TRBD1 or TRBD2 (5 bases each). CDR3 length: 13 residues. Germline CDR1 reads SQVTM; CDR2 reads ANQGSEA. The ends were cut back, 7 bases at V and 1 base at J, with 14 bases in the middle. CDR3 residues: CSAGTDISYEQYF. CDR3 in DNA: TGCAGCGCCGGGACGGACATTTCCTACGAGCAGTACTTC.

This clonotype appeared a few times. This chain joins TRBV4-3 and TRBJ2-7; weak D call: TRBD1 (6 bases). V was shortened by 1 base and J by 2 bases, with 12 bases between the two germline ends. The CDR3 is 15 residues long. Germline CDR1 is LGHNA and CDR2 is YSLEER. The CDR3 is CASSQVAGEAYEQYF. The CDR3 nucleotides are TGCGCCAGCAGCCAAGTGGCAGGGGAAGCCTACGAGCAGTACTTC.

This sequence joins TRBV29-1 and TRBJ2-1; 7 bases map to TRBD2. The CDR3 extends over 12 amino acids. The junction had 2 bases not matched to a gene; V was cut back by 4 bases and J by 5 bases. Germline assignment: CDR1 SQVTM and CDR2 ANQGSEA. The CDR3 sequence: CSVVGGNNEQFF. The DNA for the CDR3 is TGCAGCGTTGTGGGGGGGAACAATGAGCAGTTCTTC.

The sample holds a few counts of this clonotype. The chain carries TRBV28 and TRBJ1-3, with D possibly matching TRBD1 (6 bases). Trimming removed 2 bases at V and 8 bases at J, with 13 bases between. This CDR3 has 14 residues. Looked up from germline, CDR1 is MDHEN and CDR2 is SYDVKM. The CDR3, as DNA: TGTGCCAGCAGTTTAGGACAGCGTGCGTACACCATATATTTT. Its protein product is CASSLGQRAYTIYF.

The V gene is TRBV7-2, the J gene TRBJ2-1; 9 nucleotides match TRBD1. The CDR3 runs 13 residues. V trimming: 5 bases; J trimming: 14 bases; junction bases outside the gene matches: 10. CDR1 and CDR2 (germline): SGHTA, FQGNSA. The CDR3 reads CASSPRDRAREFF. DNA of the CDR3: TGTGCCAGCAGCCCCAGGGACAGGGCAAGAGAGTTCTTC.

The V call is TRBV9, the J call TRBJ1-1; D not certain. Germline CDR1 is SGDLS and CDR2 is YYNGEE. V was shortened by 3 bases and J by 3 bases, with 12 bases between the two germline ends. The CDR3 sequence is 14 residues long. The CDR3 nucleotides are TGTGCCAGCAGCGCAAGTAACGGCGACACTGAAGCTTTCTTT. Translating gives CASSASNGDTEAFF.

V and J are TRBV6-1 and TRBJ1-3; unclear D gene. Trimming took 1 base from V and 2 from J, leaving 12 bases between them. Germline V gives CDR1 MNHNS, CDR2 SASEGT. There are 16 residues in the CDR3. CDR3 region: CASSEVMTPPGNTIYF. The DNA for the CDR3 is TGTGCCAGCAGTGAAGTGATGACACCCCCTGGAAACACCATATATTTT.

V usage is TRBV9 and J usage is TRBJ2-3, with TRBD1 matching over 7 bases. Germline V CDR1 and CDR2: SGDLS, YYNGEE. This CDR3 has 17 amino acids. J gave up 0 bases and V 3 bases, and 10 bases lay outside the gene matches. This CDR3 is CASSAPSGQTSTDTQYF. DNA of the CDR3: TGTGCCAGCAGCGCCCCGTCGGGACAGACTAGCACAGATACGCAGTATTTT.

This clonotype came up many times. The V call is TRBV24-1, the J call TRBJ2-7; the match to TRBD1 covers 7 bases. Germline CDR1 is KGHDR and CDR2 is SFDVKD. The length of the CDR3 is 12 residues. The V segment lost 4 bases and the J segment 5 bases; nucleotides outside the gene matches: 1. For the CDR3, the DNA is TGTGCCACCAGTGAAACAGGGGACGAGCAGTACTTC. This gives the protein CATSETGDEQYF.

The chain carries TRBV28 and TRBJ2-3, with D perhaps being TRBD1 or TRBD2 (5 bases each). Germline assignment: CDR1 MDHEN and CDR2 SYDVKM. The ends were cut back, 5 bases at V and 1 base at J, with 16 bases in the middle. The CDR3 runs 16 residues. This CDR3 is CASSPSGPLGTDTQYF. Here the CDR3 DNA reads TGTGCCAGCAGTCCCTCGGGGCCGCTTGGCACAGATACGCAGTATTTT.

This clonotype was found many times. The chain carries TRBV29-1 and TRBJ2-1, with 11 bases fitting TRBD2. The CDR3 runs to 15 residues. Germline CDR1 is SQVTM and CDR2 is ANQGSEA. V was pared by 6 bases and J by 6 bases, with 10 bases of the junction left unmatched. CDR3 DNA sequence: TGCAGCGTCCTGTCGACTAGCGGGGTTATCAATGAGCAGTTCTTC. This codes for CSVLSTSGVINEQFF.

This clonotype was seen many times. The chain is built from TRBV12-3 or TRBV12-4 and TRBJ2-1, with a tentative D call TRBD1 (7 bases). The CDR3 is made up of 16 amino acids. V was trimmed by 7 bases and J by 3 bases, leaving 19 bases between them. The CDR3 region is CASNLGGGVHYNEQFF. The CDR3 region has the DNA TGTGCCAGCAATCTAGGAGGGGGCGTTCACTACAATGAGCAGTTCTTC.

The chain joins TRBV15 to TRBJ2-6, with D possibly matching TRBD2 (6 bases). The CDR3 length is 15 residues. Trimming pared 4 bases from V and 1 base from J, leaving 8 bases between. Germline-derived CDR1 and CDR2 are LNHNV and YYDKDF (reference sequence). CDR3 sequence: CATSTGRSGANVLTF. Here the CDR3 DNA reads TGTGCCACCAGCACCGGGAGATCTGGGGCCAACGTCCTGACTTTC.

The rearrangement uses TRBV7-6 and TRBJ1-1, with a tentative D call TRBD1 (5 bases). The length of the CDR3 is 17 residues. Per the germline V gene, CDR1 is SGHVS and CDR2 is FNYEAQ. V was cut by 1 base and J by 7 bases, with 22 bases left in between. The CDR3: CASSLGDGVLYGGEAFF. The DNA of the CDR3 is TGTGCCAGCAGCTTAGGCGATGGGGTCCTTTACGGGGGTGAAGCTTTCTTT.

The chain recombines TRBV20-1 with TRBJ2-7; 8 bases are shared with TRBD1. The CDR3 extends over 14 amino acids. V shed 5 bases and J 0 bases; nucleotides not matched to a gene: 6. CDR1 is DFQATT, CDR2 SNEGSKA, per germline (reference sequence). For the CDR3, the DNA is TGCAGTGCTGTTAAAACAGGGGGCTCCTACGAGCAGTACTTC. Amino acids: CSAVKTGGSYEQYF.

This clonotype has at least ten counts. The gene calls are TRBV20-1 and TRBJ1-1, with D unclear. This CDR3 has 13 residues. Between the trimmed V and J ends, which lost 2 bases and 3 bases, there was a span of 10 bases. The germline V gene encodes CDR1 DFQATT and CDR2 SNEGSKA (reference sequence). CDR3 sequence (DNA): TGCAGTGCTAGACCTGCCCCAGACACTGAAGCTTTCTTT. It translates to CSARPAPDTEAFF.

The chain employs TRBV24-1 and TRBJ2-3; possible D gene TRBD1, 6 bases. V was cut by 1 base and J by 0 bases, with 7 bases left in between. This CDR3 is built from 15 residues. Germline CDR1 is KGHDR and CDR2 is SFDVKD. The CDR3 DNA reads TGTGCCACCAGTGATTTCGGACAGAGCACAGATACGCAGTATTTT. Its protein is CATSDFGQSTDTQYF.

V is TRBV15 and J is TRBJ2-1; 10 bases match TRBD2. CDR1 is LNHNV and CDR2 is YYDKDF in the germline V gene (reference sequence). This CDR3 has 16 residues. V shed 0 bases and J 4 bases; nucleotides not matched to a gene: 3. The chain's CDR3 is CATSRDLAGVYNEQFF. The DNA for the CDR3 is TGTGCCACCAGCAGAGATCTAGCGGGGGTTTACAATGAGCAGTTCTTC.

This sequence joins TRBV19 and TRBJ1-5; no reliable D call. The germline V gene has CDR1 LNHDA and CDR2 SQIVND (reference sequence). V lost 3 bases and J lost 1, with 10 bases in between. The CDR3 is made up of 15 amino acids. The chain's CDR3 is CASSIEEGSNQPQHF. CDR3 nucleotides: TGTGCCAGTAGTATCGAGGAAGGGAGCAATCAGCCCCAGCATTTT.

This chain links TRBV20-1 with TRBJ2-1, with 8 bases aligning to TRBD2. This CDR3 is 16 amino acids long. Germline values: CDR1 DFQATT, CDR2 SNEGSKA (reference sequence). V lost 0 bases and J lost 0; bases outside the gene matches: 4. CDR3 DNA: TGCAGTGCTAGAGATCGCGGGGGGTCCTCCTACAATGAGCAGTTCTTC. Amino acids: CSARDRGGSSYNEQFF.

This chain links TRBV18 with TRBJ2-1; D may match TRBD1 or TRBD2 (5 bases each). Trimming took off 1 base at V and 6 bases at J, with 7 bases between the two ends. The length of the CDR3 is 13 residues. Germline assignment: CDR1 KGHSH and CDR2 LQKENI. CDR3 nucleotides: TGTGCCAGCTCACCACGAGGGGCCAATGAGCAGTTCTTC. It is translated as CASSPRGANEQFF. Full variable domain (missing parts from reference TRBV18 and TRBJ2-1): NAGVMQNPRHLVRRRGQEARLRCSPMKGHSHVYWYRQLPEEGLKFMVYLQKENIIDESGMPKERFSAEFPKEGPSILRIQQVVRGDSAAYFCASSPRGANEQFFGPGTRLTVL.

This clonotype showed up many times. The gene calls are TRBV10-3 and TRBJ2-3, with a weak D call TRBD2 (6 bases). Deletions cut 3 bases from V and 1 base from J, with 14 bases between. CDR1 is ENHRY and CDR2 is SYGVKD in the germline V gene. The CDR3 spans 16 residues. In DNA, the CDR3 is TGTGCCATCAGTGACTATGGGGGGAAAGGCACAGATACGCAGTATTTT. Translation gives CAISDYGGKGTDTQYF.

This sequence joins TRBV12-5 and TRBJ2-3; 7 bases align to TRBD2. The CDR3 is 15 residues long. J lost 0 bases, V lost 6 bases, and 6 bases had no gene match. CDR1 and CDR2 (germline): LGHNT, FRNRAP. The chain's CDR3 is CASGPAGLSTDTQYF. The CDR3 nucleotides are TGTGCTAGTGGACCCGCGGGACTAAGCACAGATACGCAGTATTTT.

This clonotype came up a few times. The chain is built from TRBV12-3 or TRBV12-4 and TRBJ1-2, with D maybe TRBD1 (5 bases). V gave up 6 bases and J gave up 4 bases, with 12 bases separating them. This CDR3 comprises 13 residues. The CDR3 nucleotides are TGTGCCAGCAGAGGGACGGACCTCTATGGCTACACCTTC. Translated: CASRGTDLYGYTF.